This T cell receptor (beta chain) was sequenced in a study of vaccination effects on CD4 cells after COVID-19. Study-wide points: Late post-vaccination samples showed marked contraction of infection- and vaccine-induced clones. Cross-reaction with common cold coronaviruses was seen in only 1 of 255 vaccine-induced clones from healthy vaccinees.

Only in-frame clones appear in the TCRdb table, and some are missing; sequencing was by immunoSEQ multiplex PCR. The sample yields about 24,000 clones, 74% seen once. The V end lost 10 bases, the J end lost 0 bases, and 16 bases lay between the germline ends. The CDR3 loop spans 15 amino acids. Germline V CDR1 and CDR2: MNHEY, SVGAGI. Comments on this clone: Its antigen is unknown.

The ViraFEST assay expanded antigen-specific CD4+ T cells with viral peptide pools before sequencing. Following a roughly ten-day culture, CD4+ T cells were purified. Negative nucleocapsid antibody tests before and after vaccination confirmed no previous SARS-CoV-2 infection. On days 3 and 7, fresh IL-2 medium replaced half the medium. The source is a human donor who received a COVID-19 vaccine. The V gene is TRBV6-5, the J gene TRBJ2-4; the D gene could be TRBD1 or TRBD2 (7 bases each). Sequencing used CD4+ T cells from PBMCs cultured with SARS-CoV-2 spike peptides, obtained before COVID-19 vaccination. CDR3 DNA: TGTGCCACCCACAGGGGAGGGGAAGCCAAAAACATTCAGTACTTC. It is translated as CATHRGGEAKNIQYF.